One and the same sample provided the 28 T cell receptor beta chains below, sequenced in a study of T-cell memory formation after mild COVID-19. One entry per CDR3 protein, called by TCRdb with MiXCR from the 5' RACE reads. The table has about 290,000 distinct CDR3 sequences, around 15% seen once. The sequenced sample consisted of PBMCs or a T cell subset sorted from them (not recorded which). These receptors originate from a man in his late teens or twenties who had mild COVID-19 (a few samples of this study predate the infection). Cell type and time point are not known.

Ten or more counts support this clonotype. V and J are TRBV4-3 and TRBJ1-1, with D possibly TRBD1 on 6 matching bases. The CDR3 extends over 16 amino acids. Between the trimmed V and J ends, which lost 4 bases and 1 base, there was a span of 16 bases. Looked up from germline, CDR1 is LGHNA and CDR2 is YSLEER. CDR3 sequence reads: CASSPGTSDENTEAFF. In nucleotides, the CDR3 is TGCGCCAGCAGCCCGGGGACATCGGATGAGAACACTGAAGCTTTCTTT.

The chain couples TRBV19 to TRBJ1-1; D gene ambiguous. This CDR3 contains 14 residues. Trimming pared 5 bases from V and 0 bases from J, leaving 10 bases between. The germline V gene has CDR1 LNHDA and CDR2 SQIVND (reference sequence). The CDR3 loop reads CASSAQIMNTEAFF. Here the CDR3 DNA reads TGTGCCAGTAGTGCGCAAATCATGAACACTGAAGCTTTCTTT.

DNA for the CDR3: TGCGCCAGCAGCCAAGGAAGGGACAGCCCCTACGAGCAGTACTTC. Its protein product is CASSQGRDSPYEQYF. This sequence joins TRBV4-3 and TRBJ2-7; 7 bases agree with TRBD1. This CDR3 has 15 residues. CDR1 and CDR2 (germline): LGHNA, YSLEER. V gave up 1 base and J gave up 2 bases; unmatched junction bases: 5.

This clonotype was counted many times. The rearrangement uses TRBV20-1 and TRBJ2-2; 15 bases map to TRBD2. After removal of 3 bases from V and 7 bases from J, the junction contained 6 bases not matched to a gene. The CDR3 length is 16 residues. The germline V gene encodes CDR1 DFQATT and CDR2 SNEGSKA (reference sequence). The CDR3 nucleotides are TGCAGTGCTAGCGGACTAGCGGGGGGGCAAGTCGGGGAGCTGTTTTTT. Translated, it gives CSASGLAGGQVGELFF.

This rearrangement joins TRBV7-8 to TRBJ1-5; no definite D call. Germline CDR1 and CDR2: SGHVS and FQNEAQ. Trimming pared 2 bases from V and 0 bases from J, leaving 8 bases between. The CDR3 length is 15 residues. For the CDR3, the DNA is TGTGCCAGCAGCTTAACAAGAACTAGCAATCAGCCCCAGCATTTT. Its protein product is CASSLTRTSNQPQHF.

This clonotype came up once. A single base separates this from a much larger clone, so it may be a read error. The chain recombines TRBV7-2 with TRBJ1-2, with a weak D call TRBD1 (5 bases). CDR3 length: 13 residues. Germline V CDR1 and CDR2: SGHTA, FQGNSA. Trimming removed 3 bases from V and 4 bases from J, with 9 bases in between. This chain's CDR3 is CASSLSQGYGYTF. The CDR3 region has the DNA TGTGCCAGCAGCTTGAGCCAGGGCTATGGCTACACCTTC.

The chain uses TRBV9 and TRBJ2-3; 7 positions agree with TRBD2. The CDR3 is 16 amino acids. J lost 2 bases, V lost 7 bases, and 13 bases had no gene match. CDR1 is SGDLS and CDR2 is YYNGEE in the germline V gene. CDR3 coding DNA: TGTGCCAGCTCCACTTGGGGGGGGGATTCCACAGATACGCAGTATTTT. Residues: CASSTWGGDSTDTQYF.

This clonotype was counted between two and nine times. CDR3 loop: CASSLILLGQVGYTF. The CDR3 DNA sequence: TGCGCCAGCAGCTTGATATTGTTGGGGCAGGTTGGCTACACCTTC. The V call is TRBV5-1, the J call TRBJ1-2; possibly TRBD1 for D (5 bases). There are 15 residues in the CDR3. With 1 base removed from V and 7 bases from J, the gap between germline ends came to 17 bases. The germline V gene encodes CDR1 SGHRS and CDR2 YFSETQ.

This clonotype has at least ten counts. This rearrangement joins TRBV7-3 to TRBJ2-1, with 7 bases lining up with TRBD2. The CDR3 sequence is 15 residues long. Germline V gives CDR1 SGHTA, CDR2 FQGTGA. Losses at the gene ends were 0 bases for V and 4 bases for J; bases not matched to a gene: 3. This chain's CDR3 is CASSLTGGFYNEQFF. The CDR3 DNA is TGTGCCAGCAGCTTAACGGGGGGGTTTTACAATGAGCAGTTCTTC.

This chain uses TRBV11-2 with TRBJ2-3; 8 bases are shared with TRBD2. Trimming cost V 0 bases and J 2 bases; bases outside gene matches: 4. This CDR3 contains 16 residues. Germline values: CDR1 SGHAT, CDR2 FQNNGV. CDR3 sequence reads: CASSLDGGGPTDTQYF. Here the CDR3 DNA reads TGTGCCAGCAGCTTAGACGGGGGGGGGCCCACAGATACGCAGTATTTT.

V usage is TRBV30 and J usage is TRBJ1-1; D unclear. Trimming shortened V by 5 bases and J by 5 bases, and 9 bases separated the two germline ends. Per the germline V gene, CDR1 is GTSNPN and CDR2 is SVGIG (reference sequence). The CDR3 has 11 amino acids. CDR3 loop: CAWRRATEAFF. The CDR3 bases are TGTGCCTGGCGTCGTGCGACTGAAGCTTTCTTT. The full variable domain, its missing parts supplied by reference TRBV30 and TRBJ1-1, is SQTIHQWPATLVQPVGSPLSLECTVEGTSNPNLYWYRQAAGRGLQLLFYSVGIGQISSEVPQNLSASRPQDRQFILSSKKLLLSDSGFYLCAWRRATEAFFGQGTRLTVV.

This rearrangement joins TRBV15 to TRBJ2-7; 11 positions agree with TRBD2. The CDR3 contains 15 residues. Germline lookup yields CDR1 LNHNV and CDR2 YYDKDF (reference sequence). The junction had 3 bases not matched to a gene; V was cut back by 1 base and J by 4 bases. The CDR3 nucleotides read TGTGCCACCAGCAGAGGACTAGCGGGGACTTACGAGCAGTACTTC. It specifies CATSRGLAGTYEQYF.

V and J are TRBV5-1 and TRBJ1-5; D is undetermined. The ends were cut back, 5 bases at V and 10 bases at J, with 13 bases in the middle. CDR3 length: 12 amino acids. Germline V gene lookup returns CDR1 SGHRS and CDR2 YFSETQ. As DNA, the CDR3 is TGCGCCAGCAGGGCCAGCGAAGGACCCCAGCATTTT. Translated, it gives CASRASEGPQHF.

This rearrangement joins TRBV29-1 to TRBJ2-2; 7 positions agree with TRBD1. The CDR3 covers 13 residues. J was trimmed by 4 bases and V by 8 bases; bases with no gene match: 7. Per germline, CDR1 SQVTM and CDR2 ANQGSEA. The CDR3 nucleotides read TGCAGCAGCGACAGGGACGGCACCGGGGAGCTGTTTTTT. Protein sequence: CSSDRDGTGELFF.

This clonotype was seen a handful of times. A junction boundary mismatches the germline segment, possibly from a read error. The chain employs TRBV5-1 and TRBJ1-1; D gene uncertain. The germline V gene encodes CDR1 SGHRS and CDR2 YFSETQ. This CDR3 has 13 amino acids. In DNA form, the CDR3 reads TGCGCCAGCAGCCTCGACCCAGGCACTGAAGCCTTCTTT. Its protein is CASSLDPGTEAFF.

This clonotype was counted between two and nine times. The gene calls are TRBV29-1 and TRBJ1-2; TRBD1 agrees at 11 bases. Germline CDR1 is SQVTM and CDR2 is ANQGSEA. The J segment lost 10 bases and the V segment lost 4 bases, leaving 14 bases of the junction unmatched. CDR3 length equals 15 residues. CDR3 in DNA: TGCAGCGTTGTCGGACAGGGGGCGCGTAAACACATCTACACCTTC. Translation: CSVVGQGARKHIYTF. Full variable domain (remainder filled in from reference TRBV29-1 and TRBJ1-2): SAVISQKPSRDICQRGTSLTIQCQVDSQVTMMFWYRQQPGQSLTLIATANQGSEATYESGFVIDKFPISRPNLTFSTLTVSNMSPEDSSIYLCSVVGQGARKHIYTFGSGTRLTVV.

The chain couples TRBV5-5 to TRBJ2-2; 9 bases align to TRBD1. In germline, CDR1 is SGHKS, CDR2 YYEKEE (reference sequence). The CDR3 covers 17 residues. The V gene end was trimmed by 4 bases and the J gene end by 0 bases; junction bases not matched to a gene: 7. CDR3 in amino acids: CASSREGTGTNTGELFF. CDR3 DNA sequence: TGTGCCAGCAGCCGAGAGGGGACAGGGACGAACACCGGGGAGCTGTTTTTT.

The V call is TRBV12-3 or TRBV12-4, the J call TRBJ1-5; maybe TRBD1 (6 bases). V lost 6 bases and J 2 bases, leaving 20 bases between the germline ends. This CDR3 has 17 amino acids. In nucleotides, the CDR3 is TGTGCCAGCAGCGACGGACAGATAAAGACGGGCAATCAGCCCCAGCATTTT. The encoded protein is CASSDGQIKTGNQPQHF.

This chain connects TRBV12-3 or TRBV12-4 to TRBJ2-7, with D possibly matching TRBD2 (6 bases). Deletions cut 6 bases from V and 2 bases from J, with 8 bases between. The CDR3 totals 12 residues. The CDR3 bases are TGTGCCAGCAGCGCGGGGCCCTACGAGCAGTACGTC. Residues: CASSAGPYEQYV.

The chain carries TRBV5-8 and TRBJ1-2; D remains ambiguous. Trimming cost V 1 base and J 6 bases, with 10 bases left between them. Per the germline V gene, CDR1 is SGHTS and CDR2 is YDEGEE. The CDR3 is made up of 13 amino acids. CDR3 protein: CASSLLEVDGYTF. The DNA for the CDR3 is TGTGCCAGCAGCTTGCTTGAAGTGGATGGCTACACCTTC.

V usage is TRBV5-5 and J usage is TRBJ2-7; D unclear. CDR3 length: 11 residues. The V end was cut by 5 bases, the J end by 7 bases, with 10 bases between. Germline V CDR1 and CDR2: SGHKS, YYEKEE (reference sequence). This chain's CDR3 is CASRVGIEQYV. The CDR3 bases are TGTGCCAGCAGGGTGGGGATTGAGCAGTACGTC.

This clonotype showed up just a few times. The gene calls are TRBV18 and TRBJ1-2; D gene uncertain. V was clipped by 0 bases and J by 2 bases, with 10 bases between them. The CDR3 length is 15 residues. Per the germline V gene, CDR1 is KGHSH and CDR2 is LQKENI. CDR3 bases: TGTGCCAGCTCACCACCTTACGGGGAGAACTATGGCTACACCTTC. This translates into CASSPPYGENYGYTF.

This chain links TRBV5-1 with TRBJ1-4; 10 bases line up with TRBD1. Germline CDR1 reads SGHRS; CDR2 reads YFSETQ. The CDR3 contains 15 residues. V shed 4 bases, J shed 8 bases, and the junction held 8 bases outside the gene matches. The CDR3 is CASSATGGSGEKLFF. In nucleotides, the CDR3 is TGCGCCAGCAGCGCGACAGGGGGCTCTGGAGAAAAACTGTTTTTT. The full variable domain, with the rest looked up from reference TRBV5-1 and TRBJ1-4, is KAGVTQTPRYLIKTRGQQVTLSCSPISGHRSVSWYQQTPGQGLQFLFEYFSETQRNKGNFPGRFSGRQFSNSRSEMNVSTLELGDSALYLCASSATGGSGEKLFFGSGTQLSVL.

The chain is built from TRBV30 and TRBJ2-7; unclear D gene. V was shortened by 2 bases and J by 5 bases, with 7 bases between the two germline ends. CDR3 length: 11 amino acids. CDR1 GTSNPN and CDR2 SVGIG come from the germline V gene (reference sequence). The CDR3 DNA reads as TGTGCCTGGAGTTCCGGTCACGAGCAGTACTTC. Protein: CAWSSGHEQYF.

This chain joins TRBV4-1 and TRBJ2-3; maybe TRBD2 (6 bases). The CDR3 consists of 15 residues. Germline V lookup: CDR1 MGHRA, CDR2 YSYEKL. Trimming removed 2 bases from V and 1 base from J, with 10 bases in between. The CDR3, as DNA: TGCGCCAGCAGCCAACTTAGCGGCGGCACAGATACGCAGTATTTT. Encoded protein: CASSQLSGGTDTQYF.

The chain has TRBV6-5 and TRBJ1-2; TRBD1 agrees at 7 bases. The CDR3 is 17 amino acids. In germline, CDR1 is MNHEY, CDR2 SVGAGI. The V segment lost 2 bases and the J segment 0 bases; nucleotides outside the gene matches: 9. The CDR3 sequence: CASSYQGDLGSNYGYTF. The CDR3 DNA reads as TGTGCCAGCAGTTACCAGGGGGATCTCGGCTCTAACTATGGCTACACCTTC.

There are many counts of this clonotype. The genes are TRBV9 and TRBJ2-3; the D call may be TRBD1 or TRBD2 (5 bases each). Trimming took off 4 bases at V and 5 bases at J, with 14 bases between the two ends. This CDR3 is built from 14 residues. Germline V gene sequence: CDR1 SGDLS, CDR2 YYNGEE. The CDR3 bases are TGTGCCAGCAGCACCCGCAGGGACGGAGATACGCAGTATTTT. Protein product: CASSTRRDGDTQYF.

This clonotype has a handful of counts. CDR3 sequence (DNA): TGTGCCAGCAGCGGGAGAGGGATTAACTATGGCTACACCTTC. Translating gives CASSGRGINYGYTF. The chain links TRBV6-5 to TRBJ1-2; D is unresolved. The CDR3 consists of 14 residues. Germline V gene lookup returns CDR1 MNHEY and CDR2 SVGAGI. V gave up 6 bases and J gave up 1 base, with 12 bases separating them.